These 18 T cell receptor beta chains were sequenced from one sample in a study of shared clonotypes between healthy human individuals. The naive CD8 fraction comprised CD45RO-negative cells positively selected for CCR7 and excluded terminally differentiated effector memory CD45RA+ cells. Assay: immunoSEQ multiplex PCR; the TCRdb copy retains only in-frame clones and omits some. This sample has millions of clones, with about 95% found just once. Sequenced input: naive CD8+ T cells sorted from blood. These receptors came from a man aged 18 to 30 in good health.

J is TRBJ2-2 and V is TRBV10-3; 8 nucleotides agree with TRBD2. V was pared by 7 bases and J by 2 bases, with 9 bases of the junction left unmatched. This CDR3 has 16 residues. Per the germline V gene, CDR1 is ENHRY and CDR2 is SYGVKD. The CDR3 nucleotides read TGTGCCATCACTCCCAGCGGGGGCGTAAACACCGGGGAGCTGTTTTTT. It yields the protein CAITPSGGVNTGELFF.

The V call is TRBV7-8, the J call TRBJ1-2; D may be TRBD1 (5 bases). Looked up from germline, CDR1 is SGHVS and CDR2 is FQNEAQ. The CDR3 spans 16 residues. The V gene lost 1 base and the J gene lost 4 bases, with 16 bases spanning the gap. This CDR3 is CASSLDGGGEIYGYTF. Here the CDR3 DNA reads TGTGCCAGCAGCTTAGACGGTGGAGGGGAGATCTATGGCTACACCTTC. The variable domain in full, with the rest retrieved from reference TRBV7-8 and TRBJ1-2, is GAGVSQSPRYKVAKRGQDVALRCDPISGHVSLFWYQQALGQGPEFLTYFQNEAQLDKSGLPSDRFFAERPEGSVSTLKIQRTQQEDSAVYLCASSLDGGGEIYGYTFGSGTRLTVV.

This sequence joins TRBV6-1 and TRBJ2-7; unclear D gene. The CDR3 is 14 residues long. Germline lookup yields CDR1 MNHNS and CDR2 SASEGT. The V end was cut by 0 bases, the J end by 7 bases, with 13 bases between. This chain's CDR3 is CASSEAALSGEQYF. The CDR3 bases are TGTGCCAGCAGTGAAGCAGCCCTATCTGGGGAGCAGTACTTC.

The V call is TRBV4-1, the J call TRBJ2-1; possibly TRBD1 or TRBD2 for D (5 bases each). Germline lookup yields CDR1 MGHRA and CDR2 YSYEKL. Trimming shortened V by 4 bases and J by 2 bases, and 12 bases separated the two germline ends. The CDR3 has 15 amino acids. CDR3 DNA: TGCGCCAGCAGCCCGCCGGGACGGCCCTACAATGAGCAGTTCTTC. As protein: CASSPPGRPYNEQFF.

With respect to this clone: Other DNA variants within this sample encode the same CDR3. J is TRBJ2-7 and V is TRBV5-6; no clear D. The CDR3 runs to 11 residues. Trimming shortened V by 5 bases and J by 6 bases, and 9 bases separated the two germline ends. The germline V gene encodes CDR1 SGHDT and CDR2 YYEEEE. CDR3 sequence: CASSSLGEQYF. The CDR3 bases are TGTGCCAGCAGTTCCTTGGGCGAGCAGTACTTC.

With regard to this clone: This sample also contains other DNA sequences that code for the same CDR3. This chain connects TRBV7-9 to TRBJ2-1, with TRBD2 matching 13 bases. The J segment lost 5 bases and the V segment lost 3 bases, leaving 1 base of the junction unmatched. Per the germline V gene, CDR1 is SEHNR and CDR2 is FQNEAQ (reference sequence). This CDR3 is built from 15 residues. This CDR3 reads CASSLGLAGNNEQFF. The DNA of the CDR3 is TGTGCCAGCAGCTTGGGACTAGCGGGGAACAATGAGCAGTTCTTC.

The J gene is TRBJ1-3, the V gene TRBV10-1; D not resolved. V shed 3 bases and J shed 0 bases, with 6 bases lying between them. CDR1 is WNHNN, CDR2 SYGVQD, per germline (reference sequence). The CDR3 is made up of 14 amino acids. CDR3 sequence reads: CASSDGYSGNTIYF. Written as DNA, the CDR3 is TGCGCCAGCAGTGACGGGTACTCTGGAAACACCATATATTTT.

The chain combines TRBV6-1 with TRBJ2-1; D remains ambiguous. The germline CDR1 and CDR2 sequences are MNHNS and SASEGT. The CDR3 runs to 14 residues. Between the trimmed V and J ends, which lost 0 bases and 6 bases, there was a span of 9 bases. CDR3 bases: TGTGCCAGCAGTGAAGCTCCCCTGAGCAATGAGCAGTTCTTC. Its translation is CASSEAPLSNEQFF.

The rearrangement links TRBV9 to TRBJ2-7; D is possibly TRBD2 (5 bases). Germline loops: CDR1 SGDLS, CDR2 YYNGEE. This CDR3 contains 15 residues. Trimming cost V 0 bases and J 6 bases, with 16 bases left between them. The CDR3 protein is CASSVGATPGGEQYF. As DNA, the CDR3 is TGTGCCAGCAGCGTAGGGGCCACACCAGGAGGCGAGCAGTACTTC.

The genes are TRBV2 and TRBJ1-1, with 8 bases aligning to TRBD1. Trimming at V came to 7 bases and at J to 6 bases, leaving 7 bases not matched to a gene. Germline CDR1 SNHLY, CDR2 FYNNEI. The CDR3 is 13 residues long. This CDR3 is CASIGQGGPEAFF. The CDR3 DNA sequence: TGTGCCAGCATCGGACAGGGTGGCCCTGAAGCTTTCTTT.

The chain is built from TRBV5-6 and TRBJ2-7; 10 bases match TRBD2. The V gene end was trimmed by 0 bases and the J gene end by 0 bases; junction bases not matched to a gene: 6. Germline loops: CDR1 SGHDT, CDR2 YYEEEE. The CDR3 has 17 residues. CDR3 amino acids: CASSLVFSGGPSYEQYF. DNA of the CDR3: TGTGCCAGCAGCTTGGTATTTAGCGGGGGGCCCTCCTACGAGCAGTACTTC.

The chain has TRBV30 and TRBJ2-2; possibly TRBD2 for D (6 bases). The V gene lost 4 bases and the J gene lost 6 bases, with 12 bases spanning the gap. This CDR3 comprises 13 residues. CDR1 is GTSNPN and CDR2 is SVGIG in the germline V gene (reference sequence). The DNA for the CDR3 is TGTGCCTGGATTCCCGGGACTCCCGGGGAGCTGTTTTTT. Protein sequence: CAWIPGTPGELFF.

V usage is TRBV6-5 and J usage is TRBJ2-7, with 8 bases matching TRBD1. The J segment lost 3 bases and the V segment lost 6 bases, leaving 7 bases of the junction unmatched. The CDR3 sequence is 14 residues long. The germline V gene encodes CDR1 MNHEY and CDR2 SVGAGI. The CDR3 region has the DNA TGTGCCAGCAGCACAGGGGGAGACCACTACGAGCAGTACTTC. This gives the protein CASSTGGDHYEQYF.

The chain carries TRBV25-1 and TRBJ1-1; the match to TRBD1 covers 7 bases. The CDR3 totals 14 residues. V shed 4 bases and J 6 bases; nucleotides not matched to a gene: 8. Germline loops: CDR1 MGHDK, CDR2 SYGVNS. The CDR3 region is CASSALDRDAEAFF. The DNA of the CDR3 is TGTGCCAGCAGTGCCCTAGACAGGGACGCTGAAGCTTTCTTT. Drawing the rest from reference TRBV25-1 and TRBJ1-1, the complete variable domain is EADIYQTPRYLVIGTGKKITLECSQTMGHDKMYWYQQDPGMELHLIHYSYGVNSTEKGDLSSESTVSRIRTEHFPLTLESARPSHTSQYLCASSALDRDAEAFFGQGTRLTVV.

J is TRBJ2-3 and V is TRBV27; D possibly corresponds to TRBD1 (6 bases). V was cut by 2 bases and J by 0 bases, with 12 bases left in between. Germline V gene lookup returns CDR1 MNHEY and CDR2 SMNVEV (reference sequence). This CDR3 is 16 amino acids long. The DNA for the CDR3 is TGTGCCAGCAGTTTAAGGACAGCAATAAGCACAGATACGCAGTATTTT. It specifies CASSLRTAISTDTQYF.

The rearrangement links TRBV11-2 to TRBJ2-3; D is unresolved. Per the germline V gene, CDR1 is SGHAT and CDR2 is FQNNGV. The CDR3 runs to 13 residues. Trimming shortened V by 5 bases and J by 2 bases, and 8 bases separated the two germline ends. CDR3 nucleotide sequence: TGTGCCAGCAGCGTATATTACACAGATACGCAGTATTTT. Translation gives CASSVYYTDTQYF.

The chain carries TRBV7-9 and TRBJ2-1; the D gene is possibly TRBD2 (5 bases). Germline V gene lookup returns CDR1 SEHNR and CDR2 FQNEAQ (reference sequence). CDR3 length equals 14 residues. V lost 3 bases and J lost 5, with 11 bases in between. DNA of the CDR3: TGTGCCAGCAGCTTTGTACTAGGAGACAATGAGCAGTTCTTC. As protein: CASSFVLGDNEQFF.

CDR3 sequence (DNA): TGTGCCAGCAGCCTCGGGACTAGCGGGTACTTGGATACGCAGTATTTT. Amino acid sequence: CASSLGTSGYLDTQYF. The V call is TRBV7-9, the J call TRBJ2-3; 12 bases agree with TRBD2. Germline CDR1 SEHNR, CDR2 FQNEAQ (reference sequence). CDR3 size: 16 residues. The trim removed 5 bases at V and 6 bases at J, leaving 9 bases unmatched.